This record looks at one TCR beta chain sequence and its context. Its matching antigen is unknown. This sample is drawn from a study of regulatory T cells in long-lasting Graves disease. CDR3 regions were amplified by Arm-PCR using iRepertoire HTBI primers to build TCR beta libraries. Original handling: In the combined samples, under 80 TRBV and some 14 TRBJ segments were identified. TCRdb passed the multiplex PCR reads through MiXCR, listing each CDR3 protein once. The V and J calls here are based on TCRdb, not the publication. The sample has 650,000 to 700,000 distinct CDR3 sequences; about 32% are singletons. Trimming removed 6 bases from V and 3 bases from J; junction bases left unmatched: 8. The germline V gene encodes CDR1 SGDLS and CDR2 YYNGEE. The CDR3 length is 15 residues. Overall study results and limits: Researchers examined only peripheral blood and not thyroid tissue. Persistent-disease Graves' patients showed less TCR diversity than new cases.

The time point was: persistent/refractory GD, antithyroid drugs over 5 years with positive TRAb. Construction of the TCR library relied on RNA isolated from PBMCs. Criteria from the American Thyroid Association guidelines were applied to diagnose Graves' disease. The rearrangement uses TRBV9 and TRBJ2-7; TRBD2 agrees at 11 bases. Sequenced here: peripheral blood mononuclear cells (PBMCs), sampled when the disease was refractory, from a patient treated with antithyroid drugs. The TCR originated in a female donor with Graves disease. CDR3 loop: CASNPTSGSFYEQYF. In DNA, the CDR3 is TGTGCCAGCAACCCAACTAGCGGGAGCTTCTACGAGCAGTACTTC. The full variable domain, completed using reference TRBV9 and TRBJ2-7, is DSGVTQTPKHLITATGQRVTLRCSPRSGDLSVYWYQQSLDQGLQFLIQYYNGEERAKGNILERFSAQQFPDLHSELNLSSLELGDSALYFCASNPTSGSFYEQYFGPGTRLTVT.